This T cell receptor beta chain originates from a study of cytomegalovirus exposure and HLA in healthy donors. In the study overall: The approximately 120 validation repertoires were reported in a later analysis to have been generated on the same platform as the approximately 700 first-cohort repertoires. Study conclusions and caveats: Researchers reported that a few CMV-associated chains were confirmed in vitro as CMV antigen-specific. A list of approximately 150 TCR beta chains associated with cytomegalovirus was given. Many donors carried some public TCRs, although rarity characterized most TCR sequences.

Assay used: immunoSEQ multiplex PCR; TCRdb lists only in-frame clones, some missing. The sample lists around 60,000 clones; about 96% were seen once. Germline V gene lookup returns CDR1 SQVTM and CDR2 ANQGSEA. The V gene lost 7 bases and the J gene lost 1 base, with 8 bases spanning the gap. There are 11 residues in the CDR3. Points on this clone: Its antigen is undetermined.

The origin of this receptor is a woman younger than 35 in good health and CMV-seronegative. The chain recombines TRBV29-1 with TRBJ2-7; D is uncertain. Sequencing was done on a sample of PBMCs. The CDR3 bases are TGCAGCGCCATGGAGTCCTACGAGCAGTACTTC. It specifies CSAMESYEQYF.